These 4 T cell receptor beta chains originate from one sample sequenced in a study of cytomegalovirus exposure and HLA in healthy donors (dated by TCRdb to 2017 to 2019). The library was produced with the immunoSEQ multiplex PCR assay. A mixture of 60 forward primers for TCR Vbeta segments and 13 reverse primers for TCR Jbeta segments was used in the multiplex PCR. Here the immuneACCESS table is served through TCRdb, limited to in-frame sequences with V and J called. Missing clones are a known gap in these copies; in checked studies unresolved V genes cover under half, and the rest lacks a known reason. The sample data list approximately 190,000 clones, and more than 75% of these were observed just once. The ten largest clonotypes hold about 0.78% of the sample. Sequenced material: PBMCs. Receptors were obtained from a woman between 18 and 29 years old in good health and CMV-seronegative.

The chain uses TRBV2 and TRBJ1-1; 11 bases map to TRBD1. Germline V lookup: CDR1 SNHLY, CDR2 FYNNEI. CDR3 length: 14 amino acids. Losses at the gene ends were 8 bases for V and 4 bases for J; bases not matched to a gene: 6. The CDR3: CASGPGTGGTEAFF. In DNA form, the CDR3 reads TGTGCCAGCGGTCCCGGGACAGGGGGCACTGAAGCTTTCTTT.

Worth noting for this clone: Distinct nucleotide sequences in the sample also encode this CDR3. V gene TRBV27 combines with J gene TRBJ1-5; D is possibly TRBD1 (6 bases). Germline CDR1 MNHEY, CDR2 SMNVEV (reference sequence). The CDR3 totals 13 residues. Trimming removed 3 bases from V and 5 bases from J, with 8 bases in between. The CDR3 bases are TGTGCCAGCAGTTTGACAGGAGATCAGCCCCAGCATTTT. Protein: CASSLTGDQPQHF.

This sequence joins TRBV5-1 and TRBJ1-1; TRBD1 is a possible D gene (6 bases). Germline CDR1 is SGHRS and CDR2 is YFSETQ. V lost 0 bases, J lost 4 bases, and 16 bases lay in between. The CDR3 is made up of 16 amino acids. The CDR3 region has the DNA TGCGCCAGCAGCTTGGCCTCGGCAGGGGTGGTCACTGAAGCTTTCTTT. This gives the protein CASSLASAGVVTEAFF.

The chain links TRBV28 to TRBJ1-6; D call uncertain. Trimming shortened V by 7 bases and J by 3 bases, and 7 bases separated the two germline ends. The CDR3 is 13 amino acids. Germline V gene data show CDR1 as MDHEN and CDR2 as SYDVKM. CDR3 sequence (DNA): TGTGCCAGCATCCGGGACTATAATTCACCCCTCCACTTT. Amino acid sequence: CASIRDYNSPLHF.